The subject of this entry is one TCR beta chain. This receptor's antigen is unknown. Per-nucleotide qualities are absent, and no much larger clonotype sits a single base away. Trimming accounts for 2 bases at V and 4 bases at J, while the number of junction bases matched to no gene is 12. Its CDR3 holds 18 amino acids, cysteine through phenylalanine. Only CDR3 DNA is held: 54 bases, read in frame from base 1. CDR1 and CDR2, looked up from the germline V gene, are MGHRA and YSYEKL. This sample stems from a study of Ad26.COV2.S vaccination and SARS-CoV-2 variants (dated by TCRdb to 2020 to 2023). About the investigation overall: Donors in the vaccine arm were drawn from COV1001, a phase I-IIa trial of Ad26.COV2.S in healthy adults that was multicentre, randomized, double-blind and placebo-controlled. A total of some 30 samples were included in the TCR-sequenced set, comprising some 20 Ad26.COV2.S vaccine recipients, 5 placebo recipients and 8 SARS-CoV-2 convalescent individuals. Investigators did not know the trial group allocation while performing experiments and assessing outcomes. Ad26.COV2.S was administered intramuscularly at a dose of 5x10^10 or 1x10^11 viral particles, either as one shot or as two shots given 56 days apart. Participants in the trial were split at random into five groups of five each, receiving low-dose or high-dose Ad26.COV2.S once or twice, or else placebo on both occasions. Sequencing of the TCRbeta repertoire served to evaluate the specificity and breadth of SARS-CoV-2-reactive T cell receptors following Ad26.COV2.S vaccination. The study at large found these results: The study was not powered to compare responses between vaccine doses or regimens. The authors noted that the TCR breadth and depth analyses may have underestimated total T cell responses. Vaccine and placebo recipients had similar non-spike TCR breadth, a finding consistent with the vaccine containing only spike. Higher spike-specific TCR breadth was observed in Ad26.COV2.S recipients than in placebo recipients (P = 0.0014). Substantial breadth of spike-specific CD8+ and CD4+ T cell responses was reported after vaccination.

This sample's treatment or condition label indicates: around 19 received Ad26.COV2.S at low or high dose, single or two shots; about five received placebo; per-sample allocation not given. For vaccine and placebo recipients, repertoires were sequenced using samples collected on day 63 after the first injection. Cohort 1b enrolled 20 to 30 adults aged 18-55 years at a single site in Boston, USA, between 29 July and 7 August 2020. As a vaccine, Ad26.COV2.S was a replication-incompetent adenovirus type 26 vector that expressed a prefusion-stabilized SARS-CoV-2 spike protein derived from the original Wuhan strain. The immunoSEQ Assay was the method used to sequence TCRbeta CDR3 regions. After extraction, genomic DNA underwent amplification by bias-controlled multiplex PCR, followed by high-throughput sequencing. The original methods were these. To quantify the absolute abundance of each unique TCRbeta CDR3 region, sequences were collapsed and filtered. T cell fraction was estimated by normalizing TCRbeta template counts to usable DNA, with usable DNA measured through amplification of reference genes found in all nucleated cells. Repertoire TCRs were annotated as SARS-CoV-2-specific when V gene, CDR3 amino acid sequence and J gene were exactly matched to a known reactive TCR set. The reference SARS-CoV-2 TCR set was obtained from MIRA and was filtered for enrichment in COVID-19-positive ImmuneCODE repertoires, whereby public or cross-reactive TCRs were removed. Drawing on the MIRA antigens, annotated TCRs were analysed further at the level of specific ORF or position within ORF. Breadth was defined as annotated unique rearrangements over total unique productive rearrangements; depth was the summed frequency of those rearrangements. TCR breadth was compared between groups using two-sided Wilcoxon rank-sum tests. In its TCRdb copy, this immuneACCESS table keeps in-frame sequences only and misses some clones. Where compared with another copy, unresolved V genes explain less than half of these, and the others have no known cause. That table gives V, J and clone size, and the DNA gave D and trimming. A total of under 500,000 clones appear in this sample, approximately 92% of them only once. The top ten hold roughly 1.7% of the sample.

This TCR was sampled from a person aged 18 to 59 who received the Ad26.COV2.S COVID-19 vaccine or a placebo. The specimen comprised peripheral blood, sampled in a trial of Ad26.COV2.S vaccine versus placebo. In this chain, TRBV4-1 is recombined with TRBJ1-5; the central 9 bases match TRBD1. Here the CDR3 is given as CASSQLPLSTGGNQPQHF. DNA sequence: TGCGCCAGCAGCCAACTGCCCCTCTCGACAGGGGGAAATCAGCCCCAGCATTTT.